This T cell receptor beta chain was sequenced in a study of blood T cell repertoires in COVID-19 (dated by TCRdb to the early 2020s). For the wider study: Samples covering the acute and convalescent phases of COVID-19 were provided by collaborators in the United States, Italy and Spain. The material from the prospective study consisted of cDNA or gDNA derived from T cells, B-cell-depleted T cells, or PBMCs. Deeply sampled blood TCRbeta repertoires from subjects exposed to, actively infected with, or recovered from COVID-19 were included in the dataset. A freely available public database, intended as a resource for researchers studying the immune response to SARS-CoV-2, is where the repertoires were released. Samples were obtained from the ongoing ImmuneRACE study (first 160 participants) and from 950 to 1,500 subjects provided by 6 global collaborators. Nearly every sample came with metadata listing a de-identified subject ID, COVID-19 status, age in years and sex. HLA class I and class II types, where available, came from metadata supplied by the sample provider rather than from assay-based typing. Overall study outcomes, separate from this receptor: Clinical and demographic metadata were provided uncurated, with the amount varying by source and participant.

A note on this clone: What this receptor recognizes is not known. No base-level quality is on record; no much larger clone is a single base apart.

The immunoSEQ Assay, a bias-controlled multiplex PCR, was used to amplify TCRbeta CDR3 regions from genomic DNA. The authors' pipeline ran thus. The number of nucleated cells in each sample was estimated from the amplification of reference gene primers within the assay. To quantify the absolute abundance of each unique TCRbeta CDR3 rearrangement, sequence reads were collapsed and filtered. Productive Simpson clonality was computed per sample as the square root of Simpson's diversity index over productive rearrangements. TCRdb carries this immuneACCESS record with in-frame sequences only. Its versions omit some clonotypes, under half of them owing to an unresolved V gene in the studies checked, with the rest unexplained. V and J calls plus clone size are reproduced from that table; the DNA served to infer D and trimming. In this sample the table shows 110,000 or so clones, 65% to 80% of which occur a single time. Of the sample, about 2.5% falls within the top ten clones.

Whole blood was collected in K2EDTA tubes by collaborating institutions according to the institutions' own protocols. For TCRbeta analysis, collaborator samples were shipped as frozen whole blood, as isolated PBMCs, or as DNA extracted from either sample type. Looking up the germline V gene (reference sequence) yields CDR1 SGHNT and CDR2 YYREEE. The CDR3 runs 15 amino acids, cysteine and phenylalanine included. Kept here is only the CDR3 DNA, which spans 45 bases and is read in frame from base 1. Relative to germline, V is missing 4 bases and J is missing 5 bases, with 7 bases of the junction outside any gene match.

Here the chain combines TRBV5-4 and TRBJ2-1, and TRBD2 aligns with 9 junction nucleotides. This receptor was identified in a middle-aged man with acute or convalescent COVID-19. Sequencing was performed on peripheral blood. The CDR3 is CASSLSGSTHNEQFF. The DNA reads TGTGCCAGCAGCCTTAGCGGGAGTACCCACAATGAGCAGTTCTTC.